This entry lists 25 T cell receptor beta chains sequenced from one sample in a study of T cell responses to AZD1222 COVID-19 vaccine. Sequencing used immunoSEQ multiplex PCR; TCRdb keeps in-frame clones, though not all of them. In the table there are 110,000 or so clones, roughly nine tenths of which are singletons. The source was peripheral blood, collected on day 0 of AZD1222 vaccination. The source is an adult in good health.

In this sample, this clone turned up once. V and J are TRBV6-5 and TRBJ1-5; D call uncertain. The CDR3 extends over 15 amino acids. V was shortened by 7 bases and J by 0 bases, with 13 bases between the two germline ends. The germline CDR1 and CDR2 sequences are MNHEY and SVGAGI. CDR3 residues: CASIPDGNSNQPQHF. For the CDR3, the DNA is TGTGCCAGCATCCCGGACGGAAATAGCAATCAGCCCCAGCATTTT.

The chain combines TRBV7-3 with TRBJ2-3; D is ambiguous. The germline V gene has CDR1 SGHTA and CDR2 FQGTGA. Deletions cut 2 bases from V and 3 bases from J, with 12 bases between. The CDR3 covers 15 residues. The CDR3 region has the DNA TGTGCCAGCAGCTTACAGGTGTTGAATACAGATACGCAGTATTTT. Protein: CASSLQVLNTDTQYF. The full variable domain, with the rest looked up from reference TRBV7-3 and TRBJ2-3, is GAGVSQTPSNKVTEKGKYVELRCDPISGHTALYWYRQSLGQGPEFLIYFQGTGAADDSGLPNDRFFAVRPEGSVSTLKIQRTERGDSAVYLCASSLQVLNTDTQYFGPGTRLTVL.

The chain links TRBV5-1 to TRBJ2-3; D may match TRBD1 or TRBD2 (5 bases each). The CDR3 consists of 15 residues. The V and J ends lost 0 bases and 6 bases respectively, with 14 bases between them. Looked up from germline, CDR1 is SGHRS and CDR2 is YFSETQ. The chain's CDR3 is CASSLDRGEGDTQYF. The CDR3 DNA follows: TGCGCCAGCAGCTTGGATCGAGGAGAGGGGGATACGCAGTATTTT.

The CDR3 sequence: CASSPREGTSYGYTF. The CDR3, as DNA: TGTGCCAGCTCACCCCGCGAAGGGACTAGCTATGGCTACACCTTC. The chain uses TRBV18 and TRBJ1-2; perhaps TRBD1 as D (5 bases). Looked up from germline, CDR1 is KGHSH and CDR2 is LQKENI. V lost 3 bases and J 4 bases, leaving 15 bases between the germline ends. The CDR3 runs to 15 residues.

The table lists this clone with a count of one. Other DNA sequences from this sample encode an identical CDR3 as well. This chain uses TRBV6-1 with TRBJ1-1; D unresolved. With 3 bases removed from V and 0 bases from J, the gap between germline ends came to 5 bases. CDR1 and CDR2 from the germline V gene are MNHNS and SASEGT. The CDR3 consists of 13 residues. CDR3 loop: CASSEALNTEAFF. The CDR3 DNA reads TGTGCCAGCAGTGAGGCTTTGAACACTGAAGCTTTCTTT.

The V and J genes are TRBV19 and TRBJ2-4, with TRBD2 matching over 8 bases. CDR3 length: 16 amino acids. V shed 3 bases, J shed 5 bases, and the junction held 9 bases outside the gene matches. CDR1 LNHDA and CDR2 SQIVND come from the germline V gene (reference sequence). The CDR3 DNA is TGTGCCAGTAGTATGTACCCCGGGACTAGTGAAAACATTCAGTACTTC. This encodes CASSMYPGTSENIQYF. Full variable domain (remainder filled in from reference TRBV19 and TRBJ2-4): DGGITQSPKYLFRKEGQNVTLSCEQNLNHDAMYWYRQDPGQGLRLIYYSQIVNDFQKGDIAEGYSVSREKKESFPLTVTSAQKNPTAFYLCASSMYPGTSENIQYFGAGTRLSVL.

The V gene is TRBV7-2, the J gene TRBJ1-1; a weak D match, TRBD1 (6 bases). V shed 1 base and J shed 1 base, with 10 bases lying between them. Germline-derived CDR1 and CDR2 are SGHTA and FQGNSA. CDR3 length: 15 amino acids. The CDR3 sequence is CASSLGGATNTEAFF. CDR3 sequence (DNA): TGTGCCAGCAGCTTAGGGGGGGCTACGAACACTGAAGCTTTCTTT.

This sequence joins TRBV18 and TRBJ1-1; no clear D. V lost 2 bases and J lost 6, with 4 bases in between. The CDR3 loop spans 11 amino acids. Germline V gives CDR1 KGHSH, CDR2 LQKENI. The CDR3 here is CASSPGSEAFF. The CDR3 DNA sequence: TGTGCCAGCTCACCAGGGTCTGAAGCTTTCTTT.

The genes are TRBV5-1 and TRBJ1-5; 7 nucleotides align to TRBD1. V lost 4 bases, J lost 7 bases, and 14 bases stayed unmatched. The CDR3 length is 16 residues. Germline V CDR1 and CDR2: SGHRS, YFSETQ. Here the CDR3 DNA reads TGCGCCAGCAGCCCGGGACCCAGACAGGGTGGCCAGCCCCAGCATTTT. This translates into CASSPGPRQGGQPQHF.

The chain joins TRBV6-5 to TRBJ1-2, with no clear D. The V gene lost 0 bases and the J gene lost 5 bases, with 16 bases spanning the gap. The germline V gene has CDR1 MNHEY and CDR2 SVGAGI. CDR3 size: 16 residues. The CDR3 DNA reads TGTGCCAGCAGTTACTCGCCTAGGGTATCGGGTTATGGCTACACCTTC. Translating gives CASSYSPRVSGYGYTF.

The CDR3, as DNA: TGTGCCAGCAGTTTTGACAGGGGGCGGACGGTGAACACTGAAGCTTTCTTT. This translates into CASSFDRGRTVNTEAFF. The chain carries TRBV28 and TRBJ1-1; 10 bases are a match to TRBD1. CDR3 length: 17 amino acids. The V and J ends lost 3 bases and 0 bases, in that order; junction bases with no gene match: 7. Germline assignment: CDR1 MDHEN and CDR2 SYDVKM.

This chain connects TRBV19 to TRBJ1-5, with 7 bases identical to TRBD1. This CDR3 has 16 amino acids. Trimming removed 1 base from V and 6 bases from J; junction bases left unmatched: 9. Germline CDR1 LNHDA, CDR2 SQIVND (reference sequence). The chain's CDR3 is CASSIGFRGLGQPQHF. The CDR3, as DNA: TGTGCCAGTAGTATAGGGTTTAGGGGGCTAGGTCAGCCCCAGCATTTT.

This clone was seen once. The genes are TRBV12-3 or TRBV12-4 and TRBJ2-7; D possibly corresponds to TRBD1 (6 bases). CDR3 length: 13 amino acids. Trimming took 5 bases from V and 2 from J, leaving 10 bases between them. CDR3 amino acids: CASSPRGPYEQYF. The CDR3 DNA follows: TGTGCCAGCAGTCCCAGGGGACCCTACGAGCAGTACTTC.

This clone was detected once. J is TRBJ1-2 and V is TRBV6-5, with D perhaps TRBD1 (6 bases). The CDR3 spans 14 residues. Germline assignment: CDR1 MNHEY and CDR2 SVGAGI. V lost 7 bases, J lost 7 bases, and 19 bases lay in between. The CDR3 nucleotides are TGTGCCAGCACCGAAACCCCCAGGGGTCTTGGCTACACCTTC. Translated, it gives CASTETPRGLGYTF.

V gene TRBV2 combines with J gene TRBJ1-3; D is undetermined. V was clipped by 7 bases and J by 0 bases, with 13 bases between them. CDR3 length: 15 amino acids. CDR1 and CDR2 from the germline V gene are SNHLY and FYNNEI. The CDR3 loop reads CASMSILFSGNTIYF. The DNA for the CDR3 is TGTGCCAGCATGTCAATTCTATTCTCTGGAAACACCATATATTTT.

The rearrangement joins TRBV28 to TRBJ1-6; no definite D call. Looked up from germline, CDR1 is MDHEN and CDR2 is SYDVKM. This CDR3 spans 14 amino acids. The ends were cut back, 6 bases at V and 0 bases at J, with 6 bases in the middle. The CDR3 nucleotides read TGTGCCAGCAGCTCAAGCTCCTATAATTCACCCCTCCACTTT. It translates to CASSSSSYNSPLHF.

The rearrangement links TRBV28 to TRBJ2-1; 11 bases match TRBD2. Trimming took 5 bases from V and 4 from J; bases not matched to a gene: 4. Per germline, CDR1 MDHEN and CDR2 SYDVKM. The CDR3 spans 15 residues. The CDR3 reads CASSPRTSGYNEQFF. CDR3 DNA: TGTGCCAGCAGTCCCCGGACTAGCGGGTACAATGAGCAGTTCTTC.

The genes are TRBV12-3 or TRBV12-4 and TRBJ1-2; D unresolved. Trimming removed 10 bases from V and 4 bases from J, with 10 bases in between. CDR3 length: 11 residues. CDR3 DNA: TGTGCCACCGGACCCAGCTATGGCTACACCTTC. This sequence encodes CATGPSYGYTF.

This clone was observed once. The V gene is TRBV10-1, the J gene TRBJ2-2, with D possibly matching TRBD1 (6 bases). Trimming removed 0 bases from V and 2 bases from J, with 19 bases in between. The CDR3 covers 19 residues. Germline V gene data show CDR1 as WNHNN and CDR2 as SYGVQD (reference sequence). The DNA for the CDR3 is TGCGCCAGCAGTGAGTCTACCGCGAAGGGGGACGATAACACCGGGGAGCTGTTTTTT. The encoded protein is CASSESTAKGDDNTGELFF.

The V and J genes are TRBV7-2 and TRBJ2-2; D is possibly TRBD2 (6 bases). V lost 2 bases and J 5 bases, leaving 9 bases between the germline ends. This CDR3 region has 14 residues. Germline V gene lookup returns CDR1 SGHTA and CDR2 FQGNSA. CDR3 nucleotide sequence: TGTGCCAGCAGCTTAAGTGGAGGGACCGGGGAGCTGTTTTTT. This sequence encodes CASSLSGGTGELFF.

The chain links TRBV10-3 to TRBJ1-3; D unresolved. V was shortened by 7 bases and J by 1 base, with 5 bases between the two germline ends. CDR1 ENHRY and CDR2 SYGVKD come from the germline V gene. There are 12 residues in the CDR3. For the CDR3, the DNA is TGTGCCATCACCGGATCTGGAAACACCATATATTTT. Protein: CAITGSGNTIYF.

The chain is built from TRBV18 and TRBJ2-5, with 9 bases identical to TRBD1. The CDR3 consists of 13 residues. V trimming: 9 bases; J trimming: 5 bases; junction bases outside the gene matches: 7. CDR1 KGHSH and CDR2 LQKENI come from the germline V gene. CDR3 loop: CASQQGASETQYF. The CDR3 DNA reads as TGTGCCAGTCAACAGGGGGCTAGCGAGACCCAGTACTTC.

The count of this clone is one. The rearrangement uses TRBV30 and TRBJ1-6, with D possibly matching TRBD1 (5 bases). CDR3 length: 14 amino acids. The V gene's germline CDR1 is GTSNPN and CDR2 SVGIG (reference sequence). Trimming cost V 4 bases and J 9 bases, with 16 bases left between them. This CDR3 reads CAWTDGGGGSPLHF. CDR3 coding DNA: TGTGCCTGGACCGATGGGGGGGGAGGTTCACCCCTCCACTTT.

The V gene is TRBV27, the J gene TRBJ2-7, with 9 bases matching TRBD1. V shed 5 bases, J shed 12 bases, and the junction held 11 bases outside the gene matches. This CDR3 comprises 13 residues. Germline CDR1 reads MNHEY; CDR2 reads SMNVEV (reference sequence). The CDR3 nucleotides read TGTGCCAGCAGTCAAGGACAGGGGTCCCTCTCGTACTTC. Protein product: CASSQGQGSLSYF.

A single count supports this clone. V and J are TRBV2 and TRBJ1-6; D might be TRBD1 (6 bases). The CDR3 totals 15 residues. Germline-derived CDR1 and CDR2 are SNHLY and FYNNEI. Trimming left V 5 bases short and J 10 bases short, with 18 bases between. This CDR3 reads CASSSSPGASSPLHF. DNA for the CDR3: TGTGCCAGCAGTTCATCCCCAGGGGCTAGCTCACCCCTCCACTTT. The whole variable domain, filled in from reference TRBV2 and TRBJ1-6, reads EPEVTQTPSHQVTQMGQEVILRCVPISNHLYFYWYRQILGQKVEFLVSFYNNEISEKSEIFDDQFSVERPDGSNFTLKIRSTKLEDSAMYFCASSSSPGASSPLHFGNGTRLTVT.